Detailed here is one T cell receptor beta chain. Its specificity is unknown. The V gene end was trimmed by 0 bases and the J gene end by 0 bases; junction bases not matched to a gene: 2. The CDR3 sequence is 15 residues long. Germline values: CDR1 SGHVS, CDR2 FNYEAQ. This sample is part of a study of cytomegalovirus exposure and HLA in healthy donors. Study outcomes and limitations: In vitro experiments confirmed that a few CMV-associated chains were specific for CMV antigens. According to the study, 150 to 200 TCR beta chains were cytomegalovirus-associated. Subsequent analysis revealed that first-cohort TCR clusters tended to co-occur in the 130 or so validation repertoires.

Sequenced by immunoSEQ multiplex PCR; TCRdb stores in-frame clones only, minus some. The repertoire includes some 120,000 clones, about nine tenths of them detected once, and 1.5% to 2.5% sits in the top ten. Sequenced input: PBMCs. The chain carries TRBV7-6 and TRBJ2-7; 7 bases are a match to TRBD1. This TCR came from a woman in her late teens or twenties in good health and CMV-seronegative. The CDR3 DNA reads as TGTGCCAGCAGCTTAGCACAGGGGACCTCCTACGAGCAGTACTTC. Residues: CASSLAQGTSYEQYF.